The 16 T cell receptor beta chains presented below share a single source sample, sequenced in a study of Ad26.COV2.S vaccination and SARS-CoV-2 variants. Produced via immunoSEQ multiplex PCR; TCRdb's table is partial and in-frame only. The sample shows over 130,000 clones, more than 80% of them seen only once. Here the sequenced sample was peripheral blood, taken after recovery from COVID-19. The source of these receptors is a human donor who had recovered from COVID-19.

The chain joins TRBV11-2 to TRBJ1-2; D might be TRBD1 (5 bases). This CDR3 has 14 residues. Germline V CDR1 and CDR2: SGHAT, FQNNGV. Deletions cut 3 bases from V and 8 bases from J, with 16 bases between. CDR3 nucleotides: TGTGCCAGCAGCTTCGGGGACTGGGGAGAGGGCTACACCTTC. It specifies CASSFGDWGEGYTF.

This chain uses TRBV4-1 with TRBJ1-1; D is undetermined. This CDR3 has 17 amino acids. Germline V gene lookup returns CDR1 MGHRA and CDR2 YSYEKL. Trimming took 2 bases from V and 1 from J, leaving 17 bases between them. The CDR3 here is CASSQKYYLTRNTEAFF. In DNA form, the CDR3 reads TGCGCCAGCAGCCAAAAGTATTATCTAACCCGGAACACTGAAGCTTTCTTT.

CDR3 loop: CASSHFGDPNYGYTF. CDR3 sequence (DNA): TGTGCCAGCAGTCACTTTGGGGATCCTAACTATGGCTACACCTTC. This chain uses TRBV28 with TRBJ1-2; the D is unclear. V was shortened by 5 bases and J by 0 bases, with 13 bases between the two germline ends. The germline V gene has CDR1 MDHEN and CDR2 SYDVKM. This CDR3 comprises 15 residues.

The CDR3 DNA reads TGCGCCAGCAGCCAAGTTGCGGGGTCCGCTTCGTTCTCCTACAATGAGCAGTTCTTC. As protein: CASSQVAGSASFSYNEQFF. The rearrangement links TRBV4-1 to TRBJ2-1; tentatively, D is TRBD2 (6 bases). CDR3 size: 19 residues. Germline loops: CDR1 MGHRA, CDR2 YSYEKL. Deletions cut 1 base from V and 0 bases from J, with 19 bases between.

The rearrangement links TRBV7-9 to TRBJ2-7, with D tentatively TRBD1 or TRBD2 (5 bases each). This CDR3 has 13 amino acids. CDR1 is SEHNR, CDR2 FQNEAQ, per germline (reference sequence). The V end was cut by 4 bases, the J end by 3 bases, with 10 bases between. Written as DNA, the CDR3 is TGTGCCAGCAGCTCCTGGGACGGCTACGAGCAGTACTTC. It yields the protein CASSSWDGYEQYF.

This chain links TRBV6-2 or TRBV6-3 with TRBJ1-1; 12 bases fit TRBD1. V shed 5 bases and J 6 bases; nucleotides not matched to a gene: 7. The germline gives CDR1 MNHEY, CDR2 SVGEGT. The CDR3 totals 15 residues. The CDR3 nucleotides read TGTGCCAGCAGTGATGGGGACAGGGGGCTCCCTGAAGCTTTCTTT. Translated, it gives CASSDGDRGLPEAFF.

This chain links TRBV6-2 or TRBV6-3 with TRBJ1-5; 7 positions match TRBD1. V lost 4 bases and J lost 6; bases outside the gene matches: 9. CDR1 and CDR2 from the germline V gene are MNHEY and SVGEGT. The CDR3 is made up of 15 amino acids. The CDR3 nucleotides are TGTGCCAGCAGTTCCCTGACAGGGCTAATTCAGCCCCAGCATTTT. This gives the protein CASSSLTGLIQPQHF.

This clone was detected only a few times. The genes are TRBV11-2 and TRBJ2-5; 10 nucleotides agree with TRBD1. The V segment lost 1 base and the J segment 5 bases; nucleotides outside the gene matches: 7. The CDR3 has 16 amino acids. Germline V gene data show CDR1 as SGHAT and CDR2 as FQNNGV. The CDR3: CASSLVGQGGWETQYF. The CDR3 DNA follows: TGTGCCAGCAGCTTAGTAGGACAGGGGGGCTGGGAGACCCAGTACTTC.

The chain's CDR3 is CASSFAPGTGPTYEQYF. Here the CDR3 DNA reads TGTGCCAGCAGTTTCGCACCGGGGACAGGGCCAACCTACGAGCAGTACTTC. V and J are TRBV28 and TRBJ2-7, with TRBD1 matching over 9 bases. CDR3 length: 17 residues. J lost 2 bases, V lost 3 bases, and 11 bases had no gene match. Germline-derived CDR1 and CDR2 are MDHEN and SYDVKM. The entire variable domain, with the rest obtained from reference TRBV28 and TRBJ2-7, is as follows: DVKVTQSSRYLVKRTGEKVFLECVQDMDHENMFWYRQDPGLGLRLIYFSYDVKMKEKGDIPEGYSVSREKKERFSLILESASTNQTSMYLCASSFAPGTGPTYEQYFGPGTRLTVT.

The chain recombines TRBV28 with TRBJ1-4; tentative D call: TRBD1 (6 bases). V gave up 5 bases and J gave up 4 bases, with 17 bases separating them. Germline-derived CDR1 and CDR2 are MDHEN and SYDVKM. The CDR3 is 16 amino acids. In DNA, the CDR3 is TGTGCCAGCAGTAAGGGGGGGACCCGGTATAATGAAAAACTGTTTTTT. This sequence encodes CASSKGGTRYNEKLFF. Based on the CDR3 plus reference TRBV28 and TRBJ1-4, the full variable domain is DVKVTQSSRYLVKRTGEKVFLECVQDMDHENMFWYRQDPGLGLRLIYFSYDVKMKEKGDIPEGYSVSREKKERFSLILESASTNQTSMYLCASSKGGTRYNEKLFFGSGTQLSVL.

V is TRBV30 and J is TRBJ1-5, with D maybe TRBD1 (6 bases). Trimming removed 4 bases from V and 3 bases from J, with 16 bases in between. Germline CDR1 reads GTSNPN; CDR2 reads SVGIG (reference sequence). The length of the CDR3 is 15 residues. The CDR3 nucleotides read TGTGCCTGGAAGGGGGAGGGGGGCCTCAATCAGCCCCAGCATTTT. Translating gives CAWKGEGGLNQPQHF.

The chain combines TRBV19 with TRBJ1-2; D is unresolved. This CDR3 contains 15 residues. The germline V and J ends were trimmed by 3 bases and 5 bases, with 16 bases remaining between them. CDR1 and CDR2 from the germline V gene are LNHDA and SQIVND (reference sequence). The CDR3 nucleotides read TGTGCCAGTAGTATCATCTACCCTGGGAGGTATGGCTACACCTTC. It is translated as CASSIIYPGRYGYTF.

This clone was seen a single time. This chain links TRBV2 with TRBJ1-2; D perhaps matches TRBD1 (5 bases). The CDR3 extends over 16 amino acids. The V end was cut by 2 bases, the J end by 5 bases, with 18 bases between. The germline V gene encodes CDR1 SNHLY and CDR2 FYNNEI. The CDR3 reads CASSETPRGGRYGYTF. CDR3 DNA sequence: TGTGCCAGCAGTGAAACTCCCCGGGGCGGACGTTATGGCTACACCTTC.

This clone appeared once. V is TRBV5-6 and J is TRBJ1-1; D ambiguous. The CDR3 has 15 residues. CDR1 is SGHDT and CDR2 is YYEEEE in the germline V gene. V lost 3 bases and J 4 bases, leaving 16 bases between the germline ends. This chain's CDR3 is CASSSREGRTTEAFF. The DNA for the CDR3 is TGTGCCAGCAGCTCCCGAGAAGGGCGGACCACTGAAGCTTTCTTT.

The chain couples TRBV11-3 to TRBJ2-7, with no clear D. The CDR3 runs to 12 residues. The germline V gene has CDR1 SGHNT and CDR2 YENEEA. The germline V and J ends were trimmed by 5 bases and 3 bases, with 8 bases remaining between them. The DNA for the CDR3 is TGTGCCAGCAGCCCTTCGGGCTACGAGCAGTACTTC. Translation: CASSPSGYEQYF.

This sequence joins TRBV3-1 (or the pseudogene TRBV3-2) and TRBJ2-1; D tentatively reads TRBD1 or TRBD2 (5 bases each). The CDR3 sequence is 14 residues long. Trimming cost V 0 bases and J 6 bases, with 9 bases left between them. The germline V gene has CDR1 LGHDT and CDR2 YNNKEL (reference sequence). CDR3 coding DNA: TGTGCCAGCAGCCAAGATTTGGGGACCAATGAGCAGTTCTTC. Its translation: CASSQDLGTNEQFF.